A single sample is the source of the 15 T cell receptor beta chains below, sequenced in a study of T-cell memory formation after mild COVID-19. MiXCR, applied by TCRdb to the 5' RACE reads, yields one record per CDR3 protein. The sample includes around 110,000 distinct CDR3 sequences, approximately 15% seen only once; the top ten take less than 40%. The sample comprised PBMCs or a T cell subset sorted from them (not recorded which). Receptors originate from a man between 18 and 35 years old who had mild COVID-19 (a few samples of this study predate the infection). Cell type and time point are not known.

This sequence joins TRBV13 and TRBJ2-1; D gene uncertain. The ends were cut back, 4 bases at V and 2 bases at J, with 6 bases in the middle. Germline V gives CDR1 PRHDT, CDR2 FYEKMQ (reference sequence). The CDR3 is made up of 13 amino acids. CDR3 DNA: TGTGCCAGCAGCTCACGTCCCTACAATGAGCAGTTCTTC. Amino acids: CASSSRPYNEQFF.

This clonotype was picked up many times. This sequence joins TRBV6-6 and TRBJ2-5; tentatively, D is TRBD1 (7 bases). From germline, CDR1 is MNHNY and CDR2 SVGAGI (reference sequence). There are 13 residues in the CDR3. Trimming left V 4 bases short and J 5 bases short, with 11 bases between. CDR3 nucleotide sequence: TGTGCCAGCAGTTTCAGGGGGACTGAGACCCAGTACTTC. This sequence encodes CASSFRGTETQYF.

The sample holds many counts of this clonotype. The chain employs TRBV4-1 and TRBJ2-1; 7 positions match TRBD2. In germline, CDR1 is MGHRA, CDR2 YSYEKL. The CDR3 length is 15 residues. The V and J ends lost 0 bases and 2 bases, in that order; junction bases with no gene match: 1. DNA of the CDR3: TGCGCCAGCAGCCAAGAGGGGGGGACCTACAATGAGCAGTTCTTC. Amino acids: CASSQEGGTYNEQFF.

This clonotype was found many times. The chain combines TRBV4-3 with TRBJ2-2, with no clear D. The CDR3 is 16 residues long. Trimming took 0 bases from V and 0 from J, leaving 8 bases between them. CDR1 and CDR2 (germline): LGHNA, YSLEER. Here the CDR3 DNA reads TGCGCCAGCAGCCAAGACAGGTCTGCGAACACCGGGGAGCTGTTTTTT. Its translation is CASSQDRSANTGELFF.

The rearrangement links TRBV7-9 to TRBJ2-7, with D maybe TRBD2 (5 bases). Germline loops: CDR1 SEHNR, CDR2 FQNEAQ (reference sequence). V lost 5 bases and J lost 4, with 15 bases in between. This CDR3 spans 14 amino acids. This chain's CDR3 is CASSLRGQVYEQYF. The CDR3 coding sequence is TGTGCCAGCAGCCTGAGAGGGCAAGTGTACGAGCAGTACTTC.

The chain's CDR3 is CASSLHSWTSGGRGFEQFF. CDR3 DNA sequence: TGTGCCAGCAGCCTCCATAGCTGGACTAGCGGGGGCCGCGGATTCGAGCAGTTCTTC. The chain has TRBV21-1 and TRBJ2-1; TRBD2 is the table's D call, not checked against the DNA. TRBV21-1 is a listed pseudogene. This CDR3 region has 19 residues.

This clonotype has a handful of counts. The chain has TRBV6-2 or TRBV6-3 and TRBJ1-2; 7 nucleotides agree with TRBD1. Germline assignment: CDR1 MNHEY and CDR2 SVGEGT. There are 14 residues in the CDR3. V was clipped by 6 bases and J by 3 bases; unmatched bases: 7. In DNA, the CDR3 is TGTGCCAGCAGGAAGACAGGGACCGACTATGGCTACACCTTC. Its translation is CASRKTGTDYGYTF.

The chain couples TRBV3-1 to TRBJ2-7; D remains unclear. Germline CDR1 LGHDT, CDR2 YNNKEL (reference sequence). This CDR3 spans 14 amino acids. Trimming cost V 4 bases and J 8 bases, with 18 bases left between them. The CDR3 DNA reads TGTGCCAGCAGCCCTCAGGTTAGCTCTCACAAGCAGTACGTC. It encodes CASSPQVSSHKQYV.

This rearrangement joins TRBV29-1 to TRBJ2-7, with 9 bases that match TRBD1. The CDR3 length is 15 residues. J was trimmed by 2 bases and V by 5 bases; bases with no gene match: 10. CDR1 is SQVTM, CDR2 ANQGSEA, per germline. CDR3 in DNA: TGCAGCGTTCCAAACTCCGGGACAGGGCCCTACGAGCAGTACTTC. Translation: CSVPNSGTGPYEQYF.

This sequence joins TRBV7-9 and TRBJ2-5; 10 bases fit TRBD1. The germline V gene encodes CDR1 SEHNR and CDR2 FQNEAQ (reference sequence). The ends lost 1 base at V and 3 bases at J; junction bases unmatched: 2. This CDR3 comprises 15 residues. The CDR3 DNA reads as TGTGCCAGCAGCTTAGGGGGACAGGGGAAAGAGACCCAGTACTTC. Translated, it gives CASSLGGQGKETQYF.

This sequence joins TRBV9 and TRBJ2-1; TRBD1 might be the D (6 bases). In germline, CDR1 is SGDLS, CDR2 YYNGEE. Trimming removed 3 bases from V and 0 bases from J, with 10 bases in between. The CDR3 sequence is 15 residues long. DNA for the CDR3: TGTGCCAGCAGCGAAGGGGGTATCTCCTACAATGAGCAGTTCTTC. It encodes CASSEGGISYNEQFF.

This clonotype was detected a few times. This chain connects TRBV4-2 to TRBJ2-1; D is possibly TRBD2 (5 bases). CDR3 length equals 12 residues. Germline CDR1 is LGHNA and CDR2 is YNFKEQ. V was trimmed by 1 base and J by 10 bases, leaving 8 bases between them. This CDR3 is CASSQVAQEQFF. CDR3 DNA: TGTGCCAGCAGCCAAGTAGCGCAGGAGCAGTTCTTC.

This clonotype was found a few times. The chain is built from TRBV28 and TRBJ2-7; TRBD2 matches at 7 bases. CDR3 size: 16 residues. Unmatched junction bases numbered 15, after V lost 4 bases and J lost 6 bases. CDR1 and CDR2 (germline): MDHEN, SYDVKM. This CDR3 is CASSSEGGGTHVEQYV. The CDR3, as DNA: TGTGCCAGCAGTTCCGAAGGCGGGGGAACGCATGTCGAGCAGTACGTC.

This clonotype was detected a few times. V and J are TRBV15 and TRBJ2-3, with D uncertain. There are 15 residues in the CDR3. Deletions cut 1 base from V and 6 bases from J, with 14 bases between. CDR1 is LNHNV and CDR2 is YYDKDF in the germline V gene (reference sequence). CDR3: CATSRATTRADTQYF. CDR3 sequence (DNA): TGTGCCACCAGCAGAGCAACAACACGCGCCGATACGCAGTATTTT.

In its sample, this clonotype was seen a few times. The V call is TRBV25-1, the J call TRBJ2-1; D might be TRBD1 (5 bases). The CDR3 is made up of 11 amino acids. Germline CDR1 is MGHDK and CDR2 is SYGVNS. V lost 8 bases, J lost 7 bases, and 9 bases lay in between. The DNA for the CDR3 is TGTGCCAGCGAAGACAGTAATGAGCAGTTCTTC. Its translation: CASEDSNEQFF.